The present entry profiles one TCR beta chain with its context. What it recognizes is unknown. This record belongs to a study of OX40 agonist ivuxolimab in advanced cancers. Looking at the study overall: Dose-escalation patients' cancers were hepatocellular carcinoma, melanoma, renal cell or head and neck cancer. Study-wide points: CD4+ and CD8+ blood T cells expanded clonally by week 6 at 0.1 to 3.0 mg/kg.

Sequenced by immunoSEQ multiplex PCR; TCRdb stores in-frame clones only, minus some. The sample lists tens of thousands of clones, around 80% occurring once. The junction had 7 bases not matched to a gene; V was cut back by 4 bases and J by 0 bases. This CDR3 is built from 17 residues. In germline, CDR1 is LGHNA, CDR2 YNFKEQ. The specimen comprised CD4+ or CD8+ T cells sorted from blood, sampled in a trial of the OX40 agonist ivuxolimab. The genes are TRBV4-2 and TRBJ2-2; 8 bases align to TRBD2. The receptor was isolated from an adult with an advanced solid tumor such as melanoma, head and neck, liver or kidney cancer. In DNA, the CDR3 is TGTGCCAGCAGCCCCGTTAATAGCGGGACGAACACCGGGGAGCTGTTTTTT. It yields the protein CASSPVNSGTNTGELFF.